The text below deals with one T cell receptor (beta chain). Antigen unknown. Generated by immunoSEQ multiplex PCR, the TCRdb table keeps only in-frame clones and is missing some. The sample includes about 160,000 clones, 85% to 90% of them seen just once. This specimen comes from a study of T cell responses to AZD1222 COVID-19 vaccine. Regarding the study as a whole: There were mostly white British donors and more females than males, and clonal diversity was possibly underestimated.

Germline V lookup: CDR1 SGHRS, CDR2 YFSETQ. The CDR3 covers 15 residues. V was trimmed by 3 bases and J by 9 bases, leaving 19 bases between them. The starting material was peripheral blood, obtained on day 0 of AZD1222 vaccination. The V call is TRBV5-1, the J call TRBJ2-1, with a tentative D call TRBD2 (6 bases). The receptor comes from an adult in good health. The CDR3 nucleotides read TGCGCCAGCAGCTGGCGGGACGACGCATTAAGTGAGCAGTTCTTC. This codes for CASSWRDDALSEQFF.